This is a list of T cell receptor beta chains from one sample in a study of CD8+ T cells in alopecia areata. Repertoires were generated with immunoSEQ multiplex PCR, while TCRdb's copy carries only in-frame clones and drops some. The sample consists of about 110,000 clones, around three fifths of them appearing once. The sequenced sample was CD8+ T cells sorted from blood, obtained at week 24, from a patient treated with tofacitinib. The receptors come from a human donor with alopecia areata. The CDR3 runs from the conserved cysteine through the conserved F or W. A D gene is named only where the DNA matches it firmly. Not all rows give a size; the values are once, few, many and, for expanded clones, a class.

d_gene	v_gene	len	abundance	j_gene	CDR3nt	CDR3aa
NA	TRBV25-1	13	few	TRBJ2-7	TGTGCCAGCAGTGGCGGGACAGCCTACGAGCAGTACTTC	CASSGGTAYEQYF
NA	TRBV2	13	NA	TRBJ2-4	TGTGCCAGCAATGGGGGGGCCAAAAACATTCAGTACTTC	CASNGGAKNIQYF
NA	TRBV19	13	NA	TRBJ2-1	TGTGCCAGTAGTATCGGTGGGCACAATGAGCAGTTCTTC	CASSIGGHNEQFF
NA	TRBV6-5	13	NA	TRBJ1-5	TGTGCCAGCAGTTACGGGGGAGGAGAGCCCCAGCATTTT	CASSYGGGEPQHF
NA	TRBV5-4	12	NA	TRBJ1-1	TGTGCCAGCAGCGGCTGGGCAGGAGAAGCTTTCTTT	CASSGWAGEAFF
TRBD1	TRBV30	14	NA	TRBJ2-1	TGTGCCTGGAGGCCGGGACAGTCCTACAATGAGCAGTTCTTC	CAWRPGQSYNEQFF
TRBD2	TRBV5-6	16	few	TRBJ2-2	TGTGCCAGCAGCTTTAGTCAGCGGGGATCCACCGGGGAGCTGTTTTTT	CASSFSQRGSTGELFF
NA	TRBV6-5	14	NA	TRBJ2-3	TGTGCCAGCAGTCAGGACAGAAACACAGATACGCAGTATTTT	CASSQDRNTDTQYF
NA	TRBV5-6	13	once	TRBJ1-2	TGTGCCAGCAGCGAAGGGGGAGGGTATGGCTACACCTTC	CASSEGGGYGYTF
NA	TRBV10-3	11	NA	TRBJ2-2	TGTGCCATCAGTGCAACCGGGGAGCTGTTTTTT	CAISATGELFF
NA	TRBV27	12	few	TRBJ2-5	TGTGCCAGCAGTTTACATGGAGAGACCCAGTACTTC	CASSLHGETQYF
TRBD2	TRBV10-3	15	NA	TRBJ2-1	TGTGCCATCAGTTCGTCGGGGGGGGTAGCGAATGAGCAGTTCTTC	CAISSSGGVANEQFF
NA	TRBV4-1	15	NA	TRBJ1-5	TGCGCCAGCAGCCAAGTACAGGGTGGGGCTCAGCCCCAGCATTTT	CASSQVQGGAQPQHF
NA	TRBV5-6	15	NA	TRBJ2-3	TGTGCCAGCAGCTTCCGGGGGGCATACACAGATACGCAGTATTTT	CASSFRGAYTDTQYF
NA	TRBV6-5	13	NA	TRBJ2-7	TGTGCCAGCAGTTACTCGAGCTCCTACGAGCAGTACTTC	CASSYSSSYEQYF
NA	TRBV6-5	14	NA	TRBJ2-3	TGTGCCAGCAGTCCGGGGGGCGAGGCGGATACGCAGTATTTT	CASSPGGEADTQYF
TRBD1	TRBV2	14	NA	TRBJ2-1	TGTGCCAGCAGTGATCCGGGACAGACAAATGAGCAGTTCTTC	CASSDPGQTNEQFF
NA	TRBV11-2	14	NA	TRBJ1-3	TGTGCCAGCAGCCATGTCAGGGCTGGAAACACCATATATTTT	CASSHVRAGNTIYF
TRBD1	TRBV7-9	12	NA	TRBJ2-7	TGTGCCAGCAGCGACAGGGTTTACGAGCAGTACTTC	CASSDRVYEQYF
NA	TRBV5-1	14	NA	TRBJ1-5	TGCGCCAGCAGCTTGGAGGGCGGCACTCAGCCCCAGCATTTT	CASSLEGGTQPQHF
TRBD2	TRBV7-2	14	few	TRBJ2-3	TGTGCCAGCAGCCTAGCGGGGCACACAGATACGCAGTATTTT	CASSLAGHTDTQYF
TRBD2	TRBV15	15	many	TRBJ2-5	TGTGCCACCAGCAGAGAAACTAGCGGGGCGGAGACCCAGTACTTC	CATSRETSGAETQYF
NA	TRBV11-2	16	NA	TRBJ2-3	TGTGCCAGCAGCTTAGTTTTAGGGGTCACCACAGATACGCAGTATTTT	CASSLVLGVTTDTQYF
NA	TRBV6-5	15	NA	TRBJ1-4	TGTGCCAGCAGTTATGAGGGACCGGCTAATGAAAAACTGTTTTTT	CASSYEGPANEKLFF
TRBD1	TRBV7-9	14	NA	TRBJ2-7	TGTGCCAGCAGCCCGAGGGACAGAGCCTACGAGCAGTACTTC	CASSPRDRAYEQYF
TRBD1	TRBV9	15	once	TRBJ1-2	TGTGCCAGCAGCCCCTATAGAGGGGGCACGAATGGCTACACCTTC	CASSPYRGGTNGYTF
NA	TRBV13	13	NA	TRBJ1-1	TGTGCCAGCAGCCCACAGGGTGGCACTGAAGCTTTCTTT	CASSPQGGTEAFF
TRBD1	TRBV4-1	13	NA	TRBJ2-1	TGCGCCAGCAGCGAGACAGGGGAGGTTGAGCAGTTCTTC	CASSETGEVEQFF
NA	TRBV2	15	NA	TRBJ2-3	TGTGCCAGCAGTTTCAAGGCCCGAAGCACAGATACGCAGTATTTT	CASSFKARSTDTQYF
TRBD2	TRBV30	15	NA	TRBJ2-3	TGTGCCTGGAGTGGGGGGGGAAGTGGCACAGATACGCAGTATTTT	CAWSGGGSGTDTQYF
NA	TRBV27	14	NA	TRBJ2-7	TGTGCCAGCAGTTTACAAGCCCAGCGGGCCGAGCAGTACTTC	CASSLQAQRAEQYF
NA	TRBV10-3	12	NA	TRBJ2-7	TGTGCCATCAGTGAAGTTTCCTACGAGCAGTACTTC	CAISEVSYEQYF
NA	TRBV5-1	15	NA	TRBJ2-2	TGCGCCAGCAGAGGCGAAGACACAATTGCCGGGGAGCTGTTTTTT	CASRGEDTIAGELFF
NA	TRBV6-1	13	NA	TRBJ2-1	TGTGCCAGCAGTGAAGGACGAAACAATGAGCAGTTCTTC	CASSEGRNNEQFF
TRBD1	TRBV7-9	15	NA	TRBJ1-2	TGTGCCAGCAGCTTAGGACGAGGACAGGGAATTGGCTACACCTTC	CASSLGRGQGIGYTF
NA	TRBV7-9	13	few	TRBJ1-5	TGTGCCAGCAGCTTAGAATTAAATCAGCCCCAGCATTTT	CASSLELNQPQHF
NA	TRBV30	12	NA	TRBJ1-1	TGTGCCTGGAGTGGAGATACGGCGGAAGCTTTCTTT	CAWSGDTAEAFF
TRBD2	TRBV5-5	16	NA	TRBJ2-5	TGTGCCAGCAGCTTGGGACTAGCGGGGGAGCAAGAGACCCAGTACTTC	CASSLGLAGEQETQYF
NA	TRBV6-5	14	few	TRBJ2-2	TGTGCCAGCAGTTACGATCGGGAAGGCGGGGAGCTGTTTTTT	CASSYDREGGELFF
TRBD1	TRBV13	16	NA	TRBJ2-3	TGTGCCAGCAGCGCACCCCGACAGGGTTCGACAGATACGCAGTATTTT	CASSAPRQGSTDTQYF
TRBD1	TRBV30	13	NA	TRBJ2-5	TGTGCCTGGAGCCATGGACAGGCCGAGACCCAGTACTTC	CAWSHGQAETQYF
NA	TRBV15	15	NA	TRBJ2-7	TGTGCCACCAGCAGGGTGGGTCAGGGAGTCTACGAGCAGTACTTC	CATSRVGQGVYEQYF
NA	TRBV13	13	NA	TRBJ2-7	TGTGCCAGCAGCTTCGGACAGTCCTACGAGCAGTACTTC	CASSFGQSYEQYF
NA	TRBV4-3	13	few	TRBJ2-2	TGCGCCAGCACGGCAGGAAGCGTGGGGGAGCTGTTTTTT	CASTAGSVGELFF
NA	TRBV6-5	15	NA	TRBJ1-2	TGTGCCAGCAGTTACTCGAGACGGCCGAGGTATGGCTACACCTTC	CASSYSRRPRYGYTF
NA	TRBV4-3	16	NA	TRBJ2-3	TGCGCCAGCAGCCAAGCTTGGGACAATCACCGAAATACGCAGTATTTT	CASSQAWDNHRNTQYF
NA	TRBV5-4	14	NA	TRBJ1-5	TGTGCCAGCAGCTCGGACGGTAGCAATCAGCCCCAGCATTTT	CASSSDGSNQPQHF
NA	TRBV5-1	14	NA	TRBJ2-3	TGCGCCAGCAGCTACGAGGGGGGCCCAGATACGCAGTATTTT	CASSYEGGPDTQYF
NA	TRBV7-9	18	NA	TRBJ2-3	TGTGCCAGCAGCCCAGTAGGGGGGTCCCGAGGGCTCACAGATACGCAGTATTTT	CASSPVGGSRGLTDTQYF
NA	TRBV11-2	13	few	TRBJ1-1	TGTGCCAGCAGCTTATCAGTGAACACTGAAGCTTTCTTT	CASSLSVNTEAFF